The rows below give T cell receptor beta chains drawn from one sample of a study of T-cell reconstitution after alpha-beta-depleted transplantation in children. TCRdb ran MiXCR on the PCR reads and lists one entry per CDR3 protein. The table shows about a million distinct CDR3 sequences, with about 29% occurring only once. The material was PBMCs, mostly from graft donor cells, obtained 360 days after TCRalphabeta/CD19-depleted stem cell transplant. The receptors here all came from a boy under two years old who had a stem cell transplant for SCID, so the T cells may come from the graft donor. Both conserved end residues are trimmed from each CDR3. The D gene is left open where the match is weak. Expanded clones get a size class; other rows say once, few or many, or leave the size out.

V: TRBV4-1; size: few; D: .; length: 12; CDR3: ASSQWTSKETQY
V: TRBV12-3/TRBV12-4; size: .; D: TRBD1; length: 12; CDR3: ASRGQGGFYEQY
V: TRBV10-1; size: .; D: .; length: 14; CDR3: ASSEGGAGEDNEQF
V: TRBV28; size: few; D: .; length: 12; CDR3: ASLPGVLNTEAF
V: TRBV4-1; size: .; D: TRBD1; length: 13; CDR3: ASSRTGGSGQPQH
V: TRBV29-1; size: .; D: TRBD1; length: 16; CDR3: SVEVIETLGQHYHEQY
V: TRBV30; size: few; D: .; length: 10; CDR3: AWSVAQETQY
V: TRBV13; size: .; D: .; length: 12; CDR3: ASSRTGANYEQY
V: TRBV27; size: .; D: .; length: 13; CDR3: ASSPAPPGTGELF
V: TRBV28; size: .; D: .; length: 15; CDR3: ASSGPAGREESSPLH
V: TRBV20-1; size: .; D: .; length: 11; CDR3: SARTSSHNEQF
V: TRBV20-1; size: once; D: .; length: 10; CDR3: SARDGANEQF
V: TRBV5-1; size: many; D: .; length: 12; CDR3: ASSLGQATDTQY
V: TRBV7-9; size: .; D: TRBD1; length: 11; CDR3: ASSPTRGQEQY
V: TRBV5-1; size: few; D: .; length: 13; CDR3: ASSLIGHGTYEQY
V: TRBV2; size: few; D: TRBD1; length: 9; CDR3: ASRTGREQY
V: TRBV7-9; size: few; D: .; length: 14; CDR3: ASSLAMWLGTGELF
V: TRBV6-1; size: .; D: .; length: 12; CDR3: ASRAGRGHNEQF
V: TRBV12-3/TRBV12-4; size: .; D: .; length: 14; CDR3: ASSLDPRARTGELF
V: TRBV5-1; size: .; D: .; length: 15; CDR3: ASSLAPFGSSTDTQY
V: TRBV27; size: .; D: TRBD1; length: 14; CDR3: ASSPSGQGINQPQH
V: TRBV29-1; size: few; D: TRBD1; length: 12; CDR3: SVRTGYSNYEQY